These 11 T cell receptor beta chains originate from one sample sequenced in a study of monozygotic twins with inflammatory bowel disease (dated by TCRdb to between 2018 and 2021). Libraries came from 5' RACE. The sequencer listed for this sample is Illumina HiSeq 2500. The reads went through TCRdb reprocessing, and each CDR3 protein sequence gets one entry with no DNA. The sample has approximately 120,000 distinct CDR3 sequences on record. Roughly 12% of the sample belongs to the ten largest clones. Material: blood. The source of these receptors is a human donor with ulcerative colitis or Crohn's disease, or a healthy co-twin of an affected twin (not recorded which).

The rearrangement joins TRBV7-9 to TRBJ2-2; TCRdb picks TRBD2, but there is no DNA to check that call. The CDR3 is made up of 16 amino acids. CDR1 is SEHNR and CDR2 is FQNEAQ in the germline V gene (reference sequence). The CDR3 spells CASSLALAGETGELFF. The entire variable domain, with the rest obtained from reference TRBV7-9 and TRBJ2-2, is as follows: DTGVSQNPRHKITKRGQNVTFRCDPISEHNRLYWYRQTLGQGPEFLTYFQNEAQLEKSRLLSDRFSAERPKGSFSTLEIQRTEQGDSAMYLCASSLALAGETGELFFGEGSRLTVL.

The gene calls are TRBV6-5 and TRBJ1-1. The CDR3 has 13 amino acids. The germline V gene encodes CDR1 MNHEY and CDR2 SVGAGI. This chain's CDR3 is CASRSSGNTEAFF.

The chain has TRBV2 and TRBJ2-2; TCRdb picks TRBD1, but there is no DNA to check that call. This CDR3 comprises 15 residues. Germline V gene data show CDR1 as SNHLY and CDR2 as FYNNEI. The CDR3 region is CASRNRAGGTGELFF. Full variable domain (rest looked up from reference TRBV2 and TRBJ2-2): EPEVTQTPSHQVTQMGQEVILRCVPISNHLYFYWYRQILGQKVEFLVSFYNNEISEKSEIFDDQFSVERPDGSNFTLKIRSTKLEDSAMYFCASRNRAGGTGELFFGEGSRLTVL.

This chain's CDR3 is CASSIGQRESHEQFF. The chain joins TRBV9 to TRBJ2-1; TCRdb picks TRBD2, but there is no DNA to check that call. Per germline, CDR1 SGDLS and CDR2 YYNGEE. The CDR3 sequence is 15 residues long.

The rearrangement links TRBV6-6 to TRBJ2-7; TCRdb selects TRBD1, and the lack of DNA leaves this call unchecked. This CDR3 contains 13 residues. Per the germline V gene, CDR1 is MNHNY and CDR2 is SVGAGI (reference sequence). CDR3 sequence: CASSRQGLYEQYF.

This chain joins TRBV7-9 and TRBJ1-1; TCRdb designates TRBD1, a call that cannot be tested without DNA. This CDR3 contains 17 residues. CDR1 SEHNR and CDR2 FQNEAQ come from the germline V gene (reference sequence). The CDR3 region is CASSANPQGTGAPEAFF.

V is TRBV20-1 and J is TRBJ1-2; no DNA is available, so the TRBD1 call from TCRdb remains unchecked. CDR3 size: 17 residues. Germline V gives CDR1 DFQATT, CDR2 SNEGSKA (reference sequence). The CDR3 here is CSARGTGGFSANYGYTF.

The chain links TRBV5-1 to TRBJ2-7; TCRdb lists TRBD2, though no DNA is available to test this call. The CDR3 has 15 amino acids. Per the germline V gene, CDR1 is SGHRS and CDR2 is YFSETQ. CDR3 region: CASSTPSGSSYEQYF.

The genes are TRBV5-1 and TRBJ2-3; with no DNA, the TCRdb D assignment of TRBD1 cannot be verified. The germline gives CDR1 SGHRS, CDR2 YFSETQ. The CDR3 consists of 14 residues. CDR3 region: CASSLGGSDNTQYF.

The chain joins TRBV12-3 or TRBV12-4 to TRBJ2-1; absent DNA, TCRdb's TRBD1 call cannot be checked. This CDR3 has 15 residues. The CDR3 is CASSLRDRVYNEQFF.

The chain recombines TRBV28 with TRBJ1-1. Per the germline V gene, CDR1 is MDHEN and CDR2 is SYDVKM. The CDR3 totals 13 residues. The CDR3 sequence is CASKKLRDTEAFF. Complete variable domain (other parts from reference TRBV28 and TRBJ1-1): DVKVTQSSRYLVKRTGEKVFLECVQDMDHENMFWYRQDPGLGLRLIYFSYDVKMKEKGDIPEGYSVSREKKERFSLILESASTNQTSMYLCASKKLRDTEAFFGQGTRLTVV.